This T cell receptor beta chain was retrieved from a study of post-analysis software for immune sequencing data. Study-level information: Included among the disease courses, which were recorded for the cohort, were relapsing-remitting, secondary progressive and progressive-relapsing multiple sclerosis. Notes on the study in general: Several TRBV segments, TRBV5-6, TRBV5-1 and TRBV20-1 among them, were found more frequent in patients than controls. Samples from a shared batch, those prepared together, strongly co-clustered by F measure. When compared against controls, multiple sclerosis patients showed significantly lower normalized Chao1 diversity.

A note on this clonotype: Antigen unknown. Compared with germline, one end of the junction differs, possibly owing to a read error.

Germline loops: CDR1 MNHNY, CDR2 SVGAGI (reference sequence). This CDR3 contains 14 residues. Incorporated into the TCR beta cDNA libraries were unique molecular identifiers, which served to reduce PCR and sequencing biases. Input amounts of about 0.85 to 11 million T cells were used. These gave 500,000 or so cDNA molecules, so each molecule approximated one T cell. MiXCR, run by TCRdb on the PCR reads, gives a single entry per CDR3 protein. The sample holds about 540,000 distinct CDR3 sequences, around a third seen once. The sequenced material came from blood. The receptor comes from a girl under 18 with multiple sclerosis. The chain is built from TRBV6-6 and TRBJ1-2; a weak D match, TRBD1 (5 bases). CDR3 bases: TGTGTCAGCAGTGACCCGGGGACGGTCTATGGCTACACCTTC. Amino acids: CVSSDPGTVYGYTF.